Following are 5 T cell receptor beta chains from one sample sequenced in a study of blood T cell repertoires in COVID-19. Repertoires were generated with immunoSEQ multiplex PCR, while TCRdb's copy carries only in-frame clones and drops some. The sample carries about 150,000 clones, less than 95% recorded once. Sequences were obtained from peripheral blood. The receptors were sampled from a man over 45 with acute or convalescent COVID-19.

This clone was observed a handful of times. The DNA for the CDR3 is TGCAGCGCCCGTTCTGACACGTACGAGCAGTACTTC. It codes for CSARSDTYEQYF. The chain carries TRBV29-1 and TRBJ2-7; D gene unclear. CDR1 is SQVTM, CDR2 ANQGSEA, per germline. Trimming pared 7 bases from V and 4 bases from J, leaving 14 bases between. The CDR3 length is 12 residues.

The chain joins TRBV18 to TRBJ2-7; 10 bases fit TRBD1. V dropped 5 bases and J dropped 7; count of bases not matched to a gene: 8. The CDR3 is made up of 14 amino acids. Germline V gives CDR1 KGHSH, CDR2 LQKENI. In nucleotides, the CDR3 is TGTGCCAGCTCAGATTGGGACAGGGGTTGGGAGCAGTACTTC. It translates to CASSDWDRGWEQYF. The whole variable domain, filled in from reference TRBV18 and TRBJ2-7, reads NAGVMQNPRHLVRRRGQEARLRCSPMKGHSHVYWYRQLPEEGLKFMVYLQKENIIDESGMPKERFSAEFPKEGPSILRIQQVVRGDSAAYFCASSDWDRGWEQYFGPGTRLTVT.

This clone was seen only once. This chain connects TRBV7-9 to TRBJ2-3; a possible D gene is TRBD1 (6 bases). Germline lookup yields CDR1 SEHNR and CDR2 FQNEAQ (reference sequence). CDR3 length equals 15 residues. Trimming cost V 5 bases and J 6 bases, with 18 bases left between them. The DNA for the CDR3 is TGTGCCAGCAGCGCAAACAGGGCCGGGTCGGATACGCAGTATTTT. Translating it yields CASSANRAGSDTQYF.

The chain has TRBV19 and TRBJ1-5, with 7 bases that match TRBD1. Germline V gene lookup returns CDR1 LNHDA and CDR2 SQIVND (reference sequence). Trimming took 6 bases from V and 3 from J; bases not matched to a gene: 8. The CDR3 spans 15 residues. The CDR3 nucleotides read TGTGCCAGTAGCTACATACAGGGGCTCAATCAGCCCCAGCATTTT. Its protein product is CASSYIQGLNQPQHF.

The chain employs TRBV28 and TRBJ2-1, with 7 bases matching TRBD1. Germline lookup yields CDR1 MDHEN and CDR2 SYDVKM. This CDR3 is 15 amino acids long. Unmatched junction bases numbered 6, after V lost 4 bases and J lost 3 bases. The CDR3 DNA is TGTGCCAGCAGTTGGGGGACAGAAAACTACAATGAGCAGTTCTTC. Protein product: CASSWGTENYNEQFF.